The subject of this entry is one TCR beta chain. Its antigen specificity is not known. No base quality values were provided; no much bigger clone lies one nucleotide off. The CDR3 sequence holds 13 residues, the cysteine and phenylalanine included. Solely the CDR3 DNA is kept, with 39 bases framed from the first base. V lost 4 bases and J lost 6 bases; the stretch between them is 12 bases long. Looking up the germline V gene yields CDR1 MNHEY and CDR2 SVGAGI. These data come from a study of blood T cell repertoires in COVID-19 (dated by TCRdb to about 2020). About the full investigation: The collaborator samples originated in the United States, Italy and Spain and spanned the acute and convalescent phases of COVID-19. The samples were drawn from the first 160 participants of the ongoing ImmuneRACE study and from under 1,500 subjects provided by 6 global collaborators. The prospective study material was composed of cDNA or gDNA derived from T cells, B-cell-depleted T cells, or PBMCs. Subjects who had been exposed to COVID-19, were actively infected with it, or had recovered from it provided the deeply sampled blood TCRbeta repertoires that made up the dataset. The repertoires were released in a freely available public database intended as a resource for research on the immune response to SARS-CoV-2. Nearly every sample came with metadata listing a de-identified subject ID, COVID-19 status, age in years and sex. Where HLA class I and class II types were available, the types were taken from metadata supplied by the sample provider, not from assay-based typing. The research as a whole found: The amount of clinical and demographic metadata varied by source and participant and was provided uncurated.

In Seattle, one collaborating source enrolled patients while the infection was active and tracked those patients longitudinally over the course of disease. Whole blood was collected in K2EDTA tubes by collaborating institutions according to the institutions' own protocols. For TCRbeta analysis, collaborators shipped samples as frozen whole blood, isolated PBMCs, or DNA extracted from either of those sample types. The immunoSEQ Assay, a bias-controlled multiplex PCR, was used to amplify TCRbeta CDR3 regions from genomic DNA. As for the original processing: Within the assay, amplification of reference gene primers was used to estimate how many nucleated cells each sample contained. Sequence reads were collapsed and filtered to measure the absolute abundance of every unique TCRbeta CDR3 rearrangement. For each sample, productive Simpson clonality was calculated as the square root of Simpson's diversity index across productive rearrangements. TCRdb limited this immuneACCESS table to in-frame rearrangements with V and J called. A share of clones is missing; checked studies link under half to unresolved V genes, and the rest is unexplained. V and J calls and clone size are as listed in that table; D and trimming were resolved from the DNA. In this sample the table shows some 25,000 clones, 81% of which occur a single time. The ten largest make up about 2.6% of the sample.

Material for sequencing was peripheral blood. Recombination connected TRBV6-5 to TRBJ1-1, with TRBD1 tentatively as D gene (5 bases match). The clonotype comes from a woman aged 70-85 years with COVID-19, enrolled during active disease. The CDR3 corresponds to CASSFGGGSEAFF. The DNA sequence is as follows: TGTGCCAGCAGTTTTGGGGGGGGGTCTGAAGCTTTCTTT.